The 29 T cell receptor beta chains given below trace back to one sample, sequenced in a study of shared clonotypes between healthy human individuals. CD45RO negativity and positive selection for CCR7 defined naive CD8 cells, a population that excluded terminally differentiated effector memory CD45RA+ cells. Profiling relied on immunoSEQ multiplex PCR, and the TCRdb table lists in-frame clones only, not all of them. The sample consists of about 2.2 million clones, approximately 92% of them appearing once. Sequencing was done on a sample of naive CD8+ T cells from PBMCs. The receptors here all came from a man aged 18 to 30 in good health. Some clones in this sample may be carry-over from other donors' samples.

This clone was counted once. Other nucleotide sequences in the sample specify the same CDR3. V is TRBV19 and J is TRBJ1-1, with D tentatively TRBD1 (6 bases). The CDR3 contains 13 residues. V dropped 6 bases and J dropped 2 bases, with 10 bases sitting between them. Germline CDR1 and CDR2: LNHDA and SQIVND (reference sequence). DNA for the CDR3: TGTGCCAGTAGGACAGGTGGAAACACTGAAGCTTTCTTT. This translates into CASRTGGNTEAFF. Combining the CDR3 with reference TRBV19 and TRBJ1-1 gives the whole variable domain DGGITQSPKYLFRKEGQNVTLSCEQNLNHDAMYWYRQDPGQGLRLIYYSQIVNDFQKGDIAEGYSVSREKKESFPLTVTSAQKNPTAFYLCASRTGGNTEAFFGQGTRLTVV.

The rearrangement links TRBV19 to TRBJ1-2; tentatively, D is TRBD1 (5 bases). Germline-derived CDR1 and CDR2 are LNHDA and SQIVND (reference sequence). The CDR3 loop spans 13 amino acids. With 8 bases removed from V and 14 bases from J, the gap between germline ends came to 24 bases. The CDR3: CASGSPSGGPTTF. The CDR3 nucleotides are TGTGCCAGTGGGAGCCCTTCCGGGGGACCGACGACCTTC.

The chain employs TRBV27 and TRBJ2-1; TRBD2 matches at 12 bases. The CDR3 has 16 residues. Trimming took 5 bases from V and 7 from J; bases not matched to a gene: 9. The V gene's germline CDR1 is MNHEY and CDR2 SMNVEV (reference sequence). The CDR3, as DNA: TGTGCCAGCAGTCAAGGGACTAGCGGGTTCGGGAATGAGCAGTTCTTC. This sequence encodes CASSQGTSGFGNEQFF.

V is TRBV30 and J is TRBJ2-1; tentatively, D is TRBD2 (6 bases). The CDR3 runs to 14 residues. The germline V gene has CDR1 GTSNPN and CDR2 SVGIG (reference sequence). Trimming took off 5 bases at V and 5 bases at J, with 16 bases between the two ends. The DNA of the CDR3 is TGTGCCTGGGGTCCCGGGGCGGGAAACAATGAGCAGTTCTTC. Encoded protein: CAWGPGAGNNEQFF.

V usage is TRBV29-1 and J usage is TRBJ2-5; D is possibly TRBD1 or TRBD2 (5 bases each). With the DNA end fitting TRBJ2-7 better, the J assignment may be wrong. Germline lookup yields CDR1 SQVTM and CDR2 ANQGSEA. The length of the CDR3 is 17 residues. CDR3 amino acids: CSVPTPGSGDHTYEQYF. CDR3 nucleotides: TGCAGCGTCCCCACCCCAGGGTCCGGGGACCATACCTACGAGCAGTACTTC.

The V gene is TRBV7-3, the J gene TRBJ2-7; 7 bases match TRBD1. Germline V gene data show CDR1 as SGHTA and CDR2 as FQGTGA. The CDR3 contains 17 residues. V shed 0 bases, J shed 5 bases, and the junction held 13 bases outside the gene matches. CDR3: CASSLTGRGYGLDEQYF. CDR3 nucleotide sequence: TGTGCCAGCAGCTTAACGGGCAGGGGGTATGGTCTGGACGAGCAGTACTTC.

Comments on this clone: Other DNA variants within this sample encode the same CDR3. V usage is TRBV9 and J usage is TRBJ1-1; the D gene is possibly TRBD1 (5 bases). The CDR3 runs to 13 residues. Germline V gives CDR1 SGDLS, CDR2 YYNGEE. With 3 bases removed from V and 4 bases from J, the gap between germline ends came to 10 bases. The chain's CDR3 is CASSDGDGTEAFF. DNA for the CDR3: TGTGCCAGCAGCGACGGGGACGGCACTGAAGCTTTCTTT.

The genes are TRBV28 and TRBJ1-4; D may be TRBD1 (5 bases). Trimming removed 6 bases at V and 8 bases at J, with 19 bases between. This CDR3 contains 15 residues. In germline, CDR1 is MDHEN, CDR2 SYDVKM. For the CDR3, the DNA is TGTGCCAGCAGCGACCTCGAGGGGACTGGGGAAAAACTGTTTTTT. This codes for CASSDLEGTGEKLFF. The entire variable domain, with the rest obtained from reference TRBV28 and TRBJ1-4, is as follows: DVKVTQSSRYLVKRTGEKVFLECVQDMDHENMFWYRQDPGLGLRLIYFSYDVKMKEKGDIPEGYSVSREKKERFSLILESASTNQTSMYLCASSDLEGTGEKLFFGSGTQLSVL.

J is TRBJ2-1 and V is TRBV27; weak D call: TRBD2 (5 bases). CDR3 size: 16 residues. Trimming stripped 5 bases from V and 9 bases from J, with 23 bases between. Germline assignment: CDR1 MNHEY and CDR2 SMNVEV (reference sequence). The DNA of the CDR3 is TGTGCCAGCAGTCCCATCGGGATTAGTAAGATCACTGAGCAGTTCTTC. Translated: CASSPIGISKITEQFF.

The chain has TRBV11-2 and TRBJ1-5; 8 nucleotides match TRBD1. The V segment lost 0 bases and the J segment 6 bases; nucleotides outside the gene matches: 1. CDR1 SGHAT and CDR2 FQNNGV come from the germline V gene. This CDR3 spans 14 amino acids. This chain's CDR3 is CASSLDRGRQPQHF. As DNA, the CDR3 is TGTGCCAGCAGCTTAGACAGGGGGCGTCAGCCCCAGCATTTT.

The chain is built from TRBV10-2 and TRBJ2-1, with TRBD2 identical over 7 bases. The CDR3 covers 13 residues. J gave up 5 bases and V 6 bases, and 4 bases lay outside the gene matches. Germline V gene sequence: CDR1 WSHSY, CDR2 SAAADI. As DNA, the CDR3 is TGCGCCAGCAGGATAGCGGGTAACAATGAGCAGTTCTTC. It encodes CASRIAGNNEQFF.

The chain couples TRBV4-1 to TRBJ2-2; TRBD2 matches 10 bases. Germline loops: CDR1 MGHRA, CDR2 YSYEKL. Trimming cost V 5 bases and J 4 bases; bases outside gene matches: 10. This CDR3 is 17 amino acids long. The CDR3, as DNA: TGCGCCAGCAGCAGCACCACCGTAGCGGGAGGCACCGGGGAGCTGTTTTTT. This encodes CASSSTTVAGGTGELFF.

This chain uses TRBV30 with TRBJ2-2; no definite D call. The germline V gene has CDR1 GTSNPN and CDR2 SVGIG (reference sequence). The CDR3 totals 14 residues. V lost 5 bases to trimming and J lost 8 bases, with 18 bases between them. CDR3: CAWSWGSSTGELFF. In DNA, the CDR3 is TGTGCCTGGTCCTGGGGTAGCTCGACTGGGGAGCTGTTTTTT.

This clone was seen a handful of times. The rearrangement links TRBV14 to TRBJ1-2; D perhaps matches TRBD1 (5 bases). Trimming cost V 2 bases and J 4 bases, with 17 bases left between them. This CDR3 region has 16 residues. CDR1 SGHDN and CDR2 FVKESK come from the germline V gene. The CDR3 DNA reads as TGTGCCAGCAGCCAATATTCCAGGGCCCTCGGCTATGGCTACACCTTC. It encodes CASSQYSRALGYGYTF.

The chain uses TRBV7-9 and TRBJ2-3, with TRBD2 matching over 12 bases. The CDR3 consists of 17 residues. Trimming took 5 bases from V and 8 from J; bases not matched to a gene: 14. Germline V lookup: CDR1 SEHNR, CDR2 FQNEAQ (reference sequence). The CDR3 region is CASSIRTSGNPRSTQYF. The CDR3 DNA reads TGTGCCAGCAGCATTCGGACTAGCGGGAACCCCCGGAGTACGCAGTATTTT.

This sequence joins TRBV20-1 and TRBJ2-5; no clear D gene. CDR3 length: 10 residues. Deletions cut 7 bases from V and 5 bases from J, with 8 bases between. The V gene's germline CDR1 is DFQATT and CDR2 SNEGSKA (reference sequence). The CDR3 loop reads CSGGRETQYF. As DNA, the CDR3 is TGCAGTGGGGGAAGGGAGACCCAGTACTTC.

The V gene is TRBV7-9, the J gene TRBJ2-6; D possibly corresponds to TRBD1 (5 bases). The germline V gene encodes CDR1 SEHNR and CDR2 FQNEAQ (reference sequence). Trimming took off 3 bases at V and 2 bases at J, with 11 bases between the two ends. CDR3 length: 16 amino acids. As DNA, the CDR3 is TGTGCCAGCAGCTTTTATCGGACACCTGGGGCCAACGTCCTGACTTTC. Protein product: CASSFYRTPGANVLTF.

This clone turned up a few times. Other nucleotide sequences from this sample produce the same CDR3. The chain links TRBV11-2 to TRBJ1-1; D remains ambiguous. The V end was cut by 6 bases, the J end by 0 bases, with 2 bases between. The CDR3 is 11 amino acids. Per the germline V gene, CDR1 is SGHAT and CDR2 is FQNNGV. The CDR3 bases are TGTGCCAGCAGAATGAACACTGAAGCTTTCTTT. Encoded protein: CASRMNTEAFF.

The gene calls are TRBV7-9 and TRBJ2-3; 7 positions match TRBD1. Germline V gene data show CDR1 as SEHNR and CDR2 as FQNEAQ (reference sequence). V shed 4 bases, J shed 4 bases, and the junction held 5 bases outside the gene matches. CDR3 length equals 14 residues. CDR3 protein: CASSSTGVADTQYF. In DNA form, the CDR3 reads TGTGCCAGCAGCTCCACAGGGGTTGCAGATACGCAGTATTTT.

The chain has TRBV19 and TRBJ1-5, with D unresolved. CDR3 size: 14 residues. V was shortened by 5 bases and J by 7 bases, with 15 bases between the two germline ends. Germline CDR1 is LNHDA and CDR2 is SQIVND (reference sequence). CDR3 loop: CASSPREGWQPQHF. CDR3 nucleotide sequence: TGTGCCAGTAGTCCCAGAGAAGGCTGGCAGCCCCAGCATTTT.

This rearrangement joins TRBV6-5 to TRBJ2-2; TRBD2 is a possible D gene (6 bases). Germline V gives CDR1 MNHEY, CDR2 SVGAGI. The CDR3 has 16 residues. Trimming removed 2 bases from V and 0 bases from J, with 10 bases in between. CDR3 nucleotide sequence: TGTGCCAGCAGTTACACTAGCCGAGCGAACACCGGGGAGCTGTTTTTT. Translated: CASSYTSRANTGELFF.

With respect to this clone: The DNA is left out, because the CDR3 cannot be placed on it with certainty; the CDR3 is given as TCRdb lists it. The rearrangement joins TRBV21-1 to TRBJ2-3; no check of the table's D call, TRBD1, against the DNA was made. TRBV21-1 is shown as a pseudogene. The CDR3 numbers 17 amino acids, ends counted. Here the CDR3 reads CASSKVATGTSTDTQYF.

The CDR3 DNA follows: TGTGCCACCAGCCCTCGGGCGACGAACACCGGGGAGCTGTTTTTT. Protein sequence: CATSPRATNTGELFF. The chain is built from TRBV15 and TRBJ2-2; D unclear. The V end lost 5 bases, the J end lost 0 bases, and 10 bases lay between the germline ends. This CDR3 contains 15 residues. Germline V gene data show CDR1 as LNHNV and CDR2 as YYDKDF (reference sequence).

The chain has TRBV4-1 and TRBJ2-7; 13 nucleotides agree with TRBD2. V dropped 9 bases and J dropped 0; count of bases not matched to a gene: 5. CDR1 is MGHRA, CDR2 YSYEKL, per germline. The CDR3 consists of 15 residues. CDR3 in amino acids: CASRLAGGYSYEQYF. The CDR3, as DNA: TGCGCCAGTCGACTAGCGGGAGGATACTCCTACGAGCAGTACTTC.

This clone was picked up a small number of times. The chain links TRBV6-5 to TRBJ2-7; 8 positions agree with TRBD1. CDR1 is MNHEY, CDR2 SVGAGI, per germline. V dropped 5 bases and J dropped 5; count of bases not matched to a gene: 8. This CDR3 comprises 14 residues. CDR3 bases: TGTGCCAGCAGTCGACAGGGGTTTGCCCACGAGCAGTACTTC. This encodes CASSRQGFAHEQYF.

Details on this clone: This same CDR3 is encoded by further DNA sequences in the sample. CDR3 sequence (DNA): TGTGCCACCAGCAGAGATCGAGGCCCCGGGGAGCTGTTTTTT. Its translation is CATSRDRGPGELFF. V usage is TRBV15 and J usage is TRBJ2-2; D unclear. The CDR3 consists of 14 residues. Germline V CDR1 and CDR2: LNHNV, YYDKDF (reference sequence). V lost 0 bases to trimming and J lost 6 bases, with 8 bases between them. The variable domain in full, with the rest retrieved from reference TRBV15 and TRBJ2-2, is DAMVIQNPRYQVTQFGKPVTLSCSQTLNHNVMYWYQQKSSQAPKLLFHYYDKDFNNEADTPDNFQSRRPNTSFCFLDIRSPGLGDTAMYLCATSRDRGPGELFFGEGSRLTVL.

CDR3 nucleotide sequence: TGTGCCAGCAGTGAAGCACTTATTCAGTACTTC. Its protein product is CASSEALIQYF. This chain uses TRBV6-1 with TRBJ2-4, with D hard to call. CDR1 and CDR2 from the germline V gene are MNHNS and SASEGT. The V end was cut by 0 bases, the J end by 10 bases, with 4 bases between. The CDR3 spans 11 residues.

CDR3 sequence: CASSWTGSQPAITDTQYF. The CDR3 DNA reads TGTGCCAGCAGTTGGACAGGGAGCCAGCCGGCGATCACAGATACGCAGTATTTT. V is TRBV28 and J is TRBJ2-3; 8 positions match TRBD1. Germline V gives CDR1 MDHEN, CDR2 SYDVKM. Trimming took 4 bases from V and 2 from J; bases not matched to a gene: 14. The CDR3 totals 18 residues.

This chain joins TRBV27 and TRBJ2-3; possibly TRBD1 or TRBD2 for D (5 bases each). CDR3 length: 16 amino acids. Germline-derived CDR1 and CDR2 are MNHEY and SMNVEV (reference sequence). V shed 1 base and J shed 1 base, with 12 bases lying between them. As DNA, the CDR3 is TGTGCCAGCAGTTTATTGGGGGTCCCCGGCACAGATACGCAGTATTTT. This gives the protein CASSLLGVPGTDTQYF.